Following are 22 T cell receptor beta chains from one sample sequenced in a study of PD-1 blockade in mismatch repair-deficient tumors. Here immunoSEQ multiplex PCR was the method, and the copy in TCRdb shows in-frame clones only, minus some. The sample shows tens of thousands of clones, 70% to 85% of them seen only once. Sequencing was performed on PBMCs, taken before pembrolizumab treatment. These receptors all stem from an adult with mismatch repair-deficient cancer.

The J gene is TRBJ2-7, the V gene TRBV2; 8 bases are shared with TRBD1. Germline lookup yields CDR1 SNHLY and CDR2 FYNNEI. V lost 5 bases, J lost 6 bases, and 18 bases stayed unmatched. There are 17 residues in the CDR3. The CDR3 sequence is CASSQDRDTLNRSEQYF. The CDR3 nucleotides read TGTGCCAGCAGTCAGGACAGGGATACCCTTAATAGAAGCGAGCAGTACTTC.

CDR3 sequence reads: CASSLTDSTGELFF. DNA for the CDR3: TGTGCCAGCAGTCTGACGGACAGCACCGGGGAGCTGTTTTTT. This chain uses TRBV28 with TRBJ2-2; maybe TRBD1 (6 bases). Germline V gives CDR1 MDHEN, CDR2 SYDVKM. V was pared by 5 bases and J by 4 bases, with 11 bases between. The CDR3 is made up of 14 amino acids.

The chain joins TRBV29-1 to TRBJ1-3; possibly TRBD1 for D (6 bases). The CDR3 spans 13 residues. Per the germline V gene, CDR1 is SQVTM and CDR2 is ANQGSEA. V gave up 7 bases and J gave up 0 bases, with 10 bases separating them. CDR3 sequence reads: CSATGFSGNTIYF. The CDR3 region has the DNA TGCAGCGCCACAGGGTTCTCTGGAAACACCATATATTTT. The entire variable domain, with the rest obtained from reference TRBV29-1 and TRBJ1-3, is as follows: SAVISQKPSRDICQRGTSLTIQCQVDSQVTMMFWYRQQPGQSLTLIATANQGSEATYESGFVIDKFPISRPNLTFSTLTVSNMSPEDSSIYLCSATGFSGNTIYFGEGSWLTVV.

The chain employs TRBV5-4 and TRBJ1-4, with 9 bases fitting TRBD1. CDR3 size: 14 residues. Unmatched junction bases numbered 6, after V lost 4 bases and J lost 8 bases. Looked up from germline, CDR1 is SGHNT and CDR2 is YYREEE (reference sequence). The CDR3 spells CASSPGQGREKLFF. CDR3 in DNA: TGTGCCAGCAGCCCGGGACAGGGTAGGGAAAAACTGTTTTTT.

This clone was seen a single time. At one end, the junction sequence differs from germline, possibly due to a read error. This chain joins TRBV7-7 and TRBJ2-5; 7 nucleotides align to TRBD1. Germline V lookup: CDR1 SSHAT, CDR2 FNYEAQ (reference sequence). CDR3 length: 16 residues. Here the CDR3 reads CASSSSRGSDQETQYF. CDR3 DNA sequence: TGTGCTAGCAGCTCGAGCAGGGGGTCGGACCAAGAGACCCAGTACTTC.

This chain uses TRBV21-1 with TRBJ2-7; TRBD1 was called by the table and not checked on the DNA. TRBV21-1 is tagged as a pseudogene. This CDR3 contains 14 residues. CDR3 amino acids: CASSKEDRDYEQYF. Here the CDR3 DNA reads TGTGCCAGCAGCAAAGAGGACAGGGACTACGAGCAGTACTTC.

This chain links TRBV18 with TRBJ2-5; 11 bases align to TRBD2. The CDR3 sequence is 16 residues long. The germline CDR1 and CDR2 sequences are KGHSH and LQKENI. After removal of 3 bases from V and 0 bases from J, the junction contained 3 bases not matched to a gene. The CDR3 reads CASSPPSGGYQETQYF. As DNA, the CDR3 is TGTGCCAGCTCACCGCCTAGCGGGGGGTACCAAGAGACCCAGTACTTC.

Here the CDR3 reads CASSLGAIDEQYF. The CDR3 nucleotides read TGCGCCAGCAGCTTGGGGGCCATCGACGAGCAGTACTTC. The chain combines TRBV5-1 with TRBJ2-7; no firm D call. V was pared by 0 bases and J by 5 bases, with 9 bases between. There are 13 residues in the CDR3. Germline CDR1 SGHRS, CDR2 YFSETQ. The entire variable domain, with the rest obtained from reference TRBV5-1 and TRBJ2-7, is as follows: KAGVTQTPRYLIKTRGQQVTLSCSPISGHRSVSWYQQTPGQGLQFLFEYFSETQRNKGNFPGRFSGRQFSNSRSEMNVSTLELGDSALYLCASSLGAIDEQYFGPGTRLTVT.

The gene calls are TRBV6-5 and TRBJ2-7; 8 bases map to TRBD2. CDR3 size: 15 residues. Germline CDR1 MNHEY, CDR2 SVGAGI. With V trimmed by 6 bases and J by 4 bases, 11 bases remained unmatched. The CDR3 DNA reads TGTGCCAGCAGCCCCCCCGGCGGGAGGAGGTACGAGCAGTACTTC. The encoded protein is CASSPPGGRRYEQYF.

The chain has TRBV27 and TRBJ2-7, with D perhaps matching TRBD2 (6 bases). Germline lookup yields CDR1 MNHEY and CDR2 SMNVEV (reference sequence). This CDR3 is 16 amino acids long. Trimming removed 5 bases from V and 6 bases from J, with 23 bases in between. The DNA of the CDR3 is TGTGCCAGCAGTCCGAGCGACGGGGGAGTAGGATTCGAGCAGTACTTC. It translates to CASSPSDGGVGFEQYF.

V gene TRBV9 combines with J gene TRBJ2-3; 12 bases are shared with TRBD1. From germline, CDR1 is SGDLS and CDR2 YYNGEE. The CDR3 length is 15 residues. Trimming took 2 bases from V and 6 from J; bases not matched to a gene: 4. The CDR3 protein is CASSVSGQGADTQYF. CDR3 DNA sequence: TGTGCCAGCAGCGTGTCGGGACAGGGGGCGGATACGCAGTATTTT.

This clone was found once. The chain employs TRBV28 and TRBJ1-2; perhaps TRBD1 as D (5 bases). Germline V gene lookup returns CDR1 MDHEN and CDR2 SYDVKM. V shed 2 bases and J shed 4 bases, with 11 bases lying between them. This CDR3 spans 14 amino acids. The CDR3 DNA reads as TGTGCCAGCAGTTTACAGGGTATTCGCTATGGCTACACCTTC. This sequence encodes CASSLQGIRYGYTF.

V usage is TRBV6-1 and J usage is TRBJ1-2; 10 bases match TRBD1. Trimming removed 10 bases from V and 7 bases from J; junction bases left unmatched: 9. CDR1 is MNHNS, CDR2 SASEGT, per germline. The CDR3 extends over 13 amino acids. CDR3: CANSPGQGSGYTF. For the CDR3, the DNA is TGTGCCAACTCTCCGGGACAGGGGTCTGGCTACACCTTC.

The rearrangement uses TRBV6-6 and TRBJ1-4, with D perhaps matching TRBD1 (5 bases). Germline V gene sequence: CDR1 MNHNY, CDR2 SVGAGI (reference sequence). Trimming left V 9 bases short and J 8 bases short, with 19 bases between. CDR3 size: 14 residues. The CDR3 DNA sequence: TGTGCCAGTGCCGCGGGGGGTTCGGGCGAAAAACTGTTTTTT. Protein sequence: CASAAGGSGEKLFF.

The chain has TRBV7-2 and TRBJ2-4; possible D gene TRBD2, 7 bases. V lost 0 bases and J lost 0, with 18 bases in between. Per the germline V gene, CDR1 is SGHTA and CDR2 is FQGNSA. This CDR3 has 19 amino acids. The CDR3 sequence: CASSLAGRQGRLAKNIQYF. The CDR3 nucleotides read TGTGCCAGCAGCTTAGCCGGGAGGCAGGGGCGACTAGCCAAAAACATTCAGTACTTC.

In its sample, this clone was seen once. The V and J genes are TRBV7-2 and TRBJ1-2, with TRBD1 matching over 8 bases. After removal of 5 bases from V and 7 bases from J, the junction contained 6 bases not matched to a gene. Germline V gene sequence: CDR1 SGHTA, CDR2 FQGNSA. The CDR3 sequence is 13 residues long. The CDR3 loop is CASSPSGTGGYTF. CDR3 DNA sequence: TGTGCCAGCAGCCCTAGCGGGACAGGTGGCTACACCTTC.

The CDR3 is CAISGGAGIYGYTF. The CDR3 DNA sequence: TGTGCCATCTCAGGGGGCGCCGGTATCTATGGCTACACCTTC. The genes are TRBV6-1 and TRBJ1-2; 8 nucleotides line up with TRBD1. Germline loops: CDR1 MNHNS, CDR2 SASEGT. The CDR3 covers 14 residues. The J segment lost 4 bases and the V segment lost 10 bases, leaving 11 bases of the junction unmatched.

CDR3 coding DNA: TGTGCCAGTAGCCCTTCGGTGGATGAGCAGTTCTTC. Protein: CASSPSVDEQFF. The gene calls are TRBV19 and TRBJ2-1, with D unresolved. CDR3 length equals 12 residues. The germline gives CDR1 LNHDA, CDR2 SQIVND (reference sequence). Trimming cost V 6 bases and J 8 bases, with 11 bases left between them.

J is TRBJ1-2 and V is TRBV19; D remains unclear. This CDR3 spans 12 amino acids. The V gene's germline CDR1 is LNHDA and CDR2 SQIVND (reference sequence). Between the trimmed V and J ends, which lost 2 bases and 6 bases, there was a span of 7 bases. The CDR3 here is CASSITDHGYTF. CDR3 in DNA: TGTGCCAGTAGTATAACAGATCATGGCTACACCTTC.

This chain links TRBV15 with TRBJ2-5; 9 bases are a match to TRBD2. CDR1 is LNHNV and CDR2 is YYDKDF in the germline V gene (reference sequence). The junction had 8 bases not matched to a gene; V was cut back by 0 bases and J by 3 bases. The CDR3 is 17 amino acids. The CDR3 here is CATSRDAGGRGEETQYF. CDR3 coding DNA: TGTGCCACCAGCAGAGATGCGGGCGGGAGGGGGGAAGAGACCCAGTACTTC.

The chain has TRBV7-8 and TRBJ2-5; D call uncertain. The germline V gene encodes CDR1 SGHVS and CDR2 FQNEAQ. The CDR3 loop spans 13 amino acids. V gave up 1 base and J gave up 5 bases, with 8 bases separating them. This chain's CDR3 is CASSLDPRETQYF. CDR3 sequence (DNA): TGTGCCAGCAGCTTAGATCCCCGGGAGACCCAGTACTTC.

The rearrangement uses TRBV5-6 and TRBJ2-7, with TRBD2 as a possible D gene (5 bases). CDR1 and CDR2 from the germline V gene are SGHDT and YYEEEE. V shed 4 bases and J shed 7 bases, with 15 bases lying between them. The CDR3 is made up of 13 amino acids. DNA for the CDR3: TGTGCCAGCAGCCGATTAGCGACGGGGGAGCAGTACTTC. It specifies CASSRLATGEQYF. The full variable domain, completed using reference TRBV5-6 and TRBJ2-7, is DAGVTQSPTHLIKTRGQQVTLRCSPKSGHDTVSWYQQALGQGPQFIFQYYEEEERQRGNFPDRFSGHQFPNYSSELNVNALLLGDSALYLCASSRLATGEQYFGPGTRLTVT.